The source of this TCR beta chain is a study of blood T cell repertoires in COVID-19. Original methodology: Amplification from reference gene primers served as the basis for estimated nucleated cell counts. Using immunoSEQ multiplex PCR, the repertoire was profiled, and TCRdb retains in-frame clones only, with some absent. V, J and clone size are those of that table, while D and trimming were read from the DNA. The sample has around 260,000 clones; about 87% are singletons. V was pared by 2 bases and J by 3 bases, with 11 bases between. The CDR3 is 14 amino acids. Germline V gene lookup returns CDR1 SNHLY and CDR2 FYNNEI.

The specimen sequenced was peripheral blood. The receptor's source is a woman aged 40-49 years who had recovered from COVID-19. The chain has TRBV2 and TRBJ2-7; a possible D gene is TRBD1 (6 bases). CDR3 in DNA: TGTGCCAGCAGTGAACAGGGGAAAGGCTACGAGCAGTACTTC. It encodes CASSEQGKGYEQYF.